A single sample gave rise to the 11 T cell receptor beta chains below, sequenced in a study of read filtering for tumor transcriptome and immune sequencing. From approximately 400 ng of RNA, a library with molecular barcoded alpha/delta and beta/gamma adaptors was made. TCRdb redid the calling of the reads with MiXCR, one entry per CDR3 protein. Among 35,000 to 40,000 distinct CDR3 sequences listed, 12% to 15% were seen once. The sequenced sample consisted of a population of CD138-negative cells sorted from bone marrow. These receptors came from a donor at least 40 years old with multiple myeloma.

This clonotype was picked up many times. The chain joins TRBV7-9 to TRBJ2-5; D is undetermined. The CDR3 is 15 amino acids. Looked up from germline, CDR1 is SEHNR and CDR2 is FQNEAQ (reference sequence). Trimming removed 1 base from V and 5 bases from J, with 14 bases in between. The CDR3 coding sequence is TGTGCCAGCAGCTTAGTCCGTTCGACGATCGAGACCCAGTACTTC. This gives the protein CASSLVRSTIETQYF.

A note on this clonotype: One base separates it from a far larger clone, so it is likely a read error. This chain connects TRBV5-5 to TRBJ1-1, with D unclear. This CDR3 has 12 residues. Germline CDR1 reads SGHKS; CDR2 reads YYEKEE (reference sequence). Trimming removed 1 base from V and 3 bases from J, with 4 bases in between. CDR3 protein: CASSLIDTEAFF. CDR3 nucleotide sequence: TGTGCCAGCAGCTTGATAGACACTGAAGCTTTCTTT.

This clonotype was detected many times. This chain joins TRBV15 and TRBJ1-1, with no clear D. CDR3 length equals 13 residues. The germline gives CDR1 LNHNV, CDR2 YYDKDF (reference sequence). V was trimmed by 8 bases and J by 4 bases, leaving 14 bases between them. The CDR3 sequence: CATRRRWGTEAFF. The CDR3 bases are TGTGCCACCCGGAGACGGTGGGGCACTGAAGCTTTCTTT.

This clonotype has a handful of counts. J is TRBJ2-2 and V is TRBV3-1, with 8 bases lining up with TRBD1. V was clipped by 7 bases and J by 7 bases; unmatched bases: 8. CDR1 and CDR2 (germline): LGHDT, YNNKEL (reference sequence). This CDR3 spans 14 amino acids. This CDR3 reads CASTSRGQVGELFF. The CDR3 nucleotides read TGTGCCAGCACGTCCAGGGGGCAGGTCGGGGAGCTGTTTTTT. The complete variable domain, with remaining parts taken from reference TRBV3-1 and TRBJ2-2, reads DTAVSQTPKYLVTQMGNDKSIKCEQNLGHDTMYWYKQDSKKFLKIMFSYNNKELIINETVPNRFSPKSPDKAHLNLHINSLELGDSAVYFCASTSRGQVGELFFGEGSRLTVL.

The sample holds many counts of this clonotype. This rearrangement joins TRBV19 to TRBJ2-7; 12 bases align to TRBD1. Losses at the gene ends were 8 bases for V and 4 bases for J; bases not matched to a gene: 18. The CDR3 consists of 18 residues. Germline values: CDR1 LNHDA, CDR2 SQIVND (reference sequence). The CDR3 coding sequence is TGTGCCAGTTGGATGACTCCGGGACAGGGGGCGCAGCCTTACGAGCAGTACTTC. Its protein product is CASWMTPGQGAQPYEQYF.

This clonotype was seen at least ten times. The chain combines TRBV5-1 with TRBJ2-3, with 7 bases that match TRBD1. CDR3 length equals 14 residues. Germline assignment: CDR1 SGHRS and CDR2 YFSETQ. The V segment lost 3 bases and the J segment 3 bases; nucleotides outside the gene matches: 4. Written as DNA, the CDR3 is TGCGCCAGCAGCTCTGGACAGGCAACAGATACGCAGTATTTT. This codes for CASSSGQATDTQYF. Drawing the rest from reference TRBV5-1 and TRBJ2-3, the complete variable domain is KAGVTQTPRYLIKTRGQQVTLSCSPISGHRSVSWYQQTPGQGLQFLFEYFSETQRNKGNFPGRFSGRQFSNSRSEMNVSTLELGDSALYLCASSSGQATDTQYFGPGTRLTVL.

The genes are TRBV5-1 and TRBJ2-3, with 9 bases lining up with TRBD1. The CDR3 spans 17 residues. After removal of 0 bases from V and 2 bases from J, the junction contained 7 bases not matched to a gene. CDR1 and CDR2 (germline): SGHRS, YFSETQ. The CDR3: CASSLDRGPTFTDTQYF. CDR3 sequence (DNA): TGCGCCAGCAGCTTGGACAGGGGGCCGACATTCACAGATACGCAGTATTTT.

About this clonotype itself: This sequence may be a read error, since a much larger clone differs from it by one base. CDR3 DNA sequence: TGTGCCAGCAGGCCCTTGGGAGGGAGTAACAAAAACATTCGGTACTTC. This sequence encodes CASRPLGGSNKNIRYF. The chain employs TRBV12-3 or TRBV12-4 and TRBJ2-4; 7 nucleotides align to TRBD2. The CDR3 is 16 residues long.

As concerns this clonotype: A much more abundant neighbour one base away suggests this may be a read error. This chain uses TRBV20-1 with TRBJ2-7; 8 bases fit TRBD1. Unmatched junction bases numbered 11, after V lost 3 bases and J lost 7 bases. The germline gives CDR1 DFQATT, CDR2 SNEGSKA (reference sequence). This CDR3 spans 14 amino acids. CDR3 nucleotides: TGCAGTGCTAGCGGGGGACAGGTCCTTAAGGAGCAGTACTTC. It is translated as CSASGGQVLKEQYF.

This clonotype came up many times. J is TRBJ2-7 and V is TRBV11-2; TRBD1 matches at 9 bases. Per the germline V gene, CDR1 is SGHAT and CDR2 is FQNNGV. V shed 10 bases, J shed 6 bases, and the junction held 13 bases outside the gene matches. The CDR3 is 14 residues long. In DNA, the CDR3 is TGTGCCACTACCTGGGTGACAGGGGGGGGCGAGCAGTACTTC. Translation: CATTWVTGGGEQYF.

About this clonotype itself: A read error may be the cause here, since a much bigger clone is one base away. The chain carries TRBV29-1 and TRBJ2-1; 7 bases match TRBD1. The germline CDR1 and CDR2 sequences are SQVTM and ANQGSEA. The CDR3 totals 12 residues. The CDR3 is CSVRTGYKEQFF. CDR3 bases: TGCAGCGTCCGGACAGGTTACAAGGAGCAGTTCTTC.